This T cell receptor (beta chain) was identified in a study of cytomegalovirus exposure and HLA in healthy donors. Regarding the study as a whole: The availability of immune exposure information extended only to CMV serostatus. Researchers catalogued roughly 170 TCR beta chains as cytomegalovirus-associated. As a later analysis revealed, most CMV-associated TCR beta chains appeared HLA-restricted. The likely explanation for a cluster of highly shared sequence variants was sequencing artifact.

Comment on this clone: Its antigen is not known. Other DNA sequences of this sample code for an identical CDR3.

60 Vbeta and 13 Jbeta primers were used in PCR. TCRdb keeps only in-frame clones here, not all; method: immunoSEQ multiplex PCR. The table lists about 180,000 clones, roughly 80% of them singletons, with roughly 4.4% in the top ten. The CDR3 totals 13 residues. The J segment lost 3 bases and the V segment lost 3 bases, leaving 2 bases of the junction unmatched. Germline V gene lookup returns CDR1 GTSNPN and CDR2 SVGIG (reference sequence). The TCR was taken from a young woman in good health and CMV-seropositive. The sequencing sample was made of PBMCs. This rearrangement joins TRBV30 to TRBJ1-5, with 7 bases identical to TRBD1. The CDR3 nucleotides read TGTGCCTGGAGCACAGGGGTCAATCAGCCCCAGCATTTT. As protein: CAWSTGVNQPQHF.